This T cell receptor (beta chain) was retrieved from a study of blood T cell repertoires in COVID-19. Study background: Donors in the United States, Italy and Spain gave samples during acute or convalescent COVID-19.

Here immunoSEQ multiplex PCR was the method, and the copy in TCRdb shows in-frame clones only, minus some. The data show hundreds of thousands of clones, about 85% seen once. The table lists this clone with a count of one. Germline CDR1 is SEHNR and CDR2 is FQNEAQ (reference sequence). V was trimmed by 7 bases and J by 1 base, leaving 7 bases between them. CDR3 size: 12 residues. The specimen sequenced was peripheral blood. The chain uses TRBV7-9 and TRBJ1-1; no clear D gene. This clonotype was obtained from a woman between 18 and 29 years old who had recovered from COVID-19. The CDR3 sequence is CASIAGNTEAFF. In nucleotides, the CDR3 is TGTGCCAGCATAGCTGGGAACACTGAAGCTTTCTTT.